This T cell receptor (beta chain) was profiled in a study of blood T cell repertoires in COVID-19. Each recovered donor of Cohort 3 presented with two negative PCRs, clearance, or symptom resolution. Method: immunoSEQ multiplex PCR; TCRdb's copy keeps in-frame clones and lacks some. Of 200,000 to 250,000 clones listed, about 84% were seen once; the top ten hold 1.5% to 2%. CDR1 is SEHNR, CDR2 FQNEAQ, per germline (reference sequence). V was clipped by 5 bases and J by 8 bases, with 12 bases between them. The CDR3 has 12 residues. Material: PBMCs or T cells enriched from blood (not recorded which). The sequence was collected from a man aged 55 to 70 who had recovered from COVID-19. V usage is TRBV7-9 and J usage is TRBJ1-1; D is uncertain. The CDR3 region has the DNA TGTGCCAGCAGCCACGAGCGGGGAGAAGCTTTCTTT. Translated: CASSHERGEAFF.